This TCR delta chain was captured by sequencing in a study of γδ T cells in repeated Plasmodium falciparum infection. This CDR3 comprises 15 residues. Germline CDR1 TSESDYY, CDR2 QEAYKQQN. Flow sorting of PBMC yielded separate Vgamma9/Vdelta2+ and Vdelta2-negative gammadelta T cell populations for bulk repertoire analysis. TCRdb re-called clones from the multiplex PCR reads using CATT. The sample records approximately 50,000 delta-chain clones, roughly 1.9% being singletons. For this clone: This likely stems from a read error, as it lies one base from a far larger clone. Other DNA sequences from this sample encode an identical CDR3 as well.

The V gene call is TRAV38-2/DV8, and the J gene call is absent. Sequenced: gamma-delta T cells from blood. The receptor was derived from a pool of human donors (malaria-infected and uninfected, not separated). For the CDR3, the DNA is TGTGCTTCGTCCCGTGGGATCCGGCGGGCTGATAAACTAATCTTT. This gives the protein CASSRGIRRADKLIF.